The clone carrying this TCR beta chain has a single count. Its specificity is unknown. This table comes from immunoSEQ multiplex PCR, and its TCRdb copy is limited to in-frame clones, with some not included. The sample holds some 2.3 million clones; 85% to 95% are singletons and the top ten take 0.35% to 0.5%. This specimen belongs to a study of shared clonotypes between healthy human individuals. Turning to the study itself: A donor's plate count was three for CD4 naive and three for CD4 memory; CD8 naive had two and CD8 memory one. Findings and caveats of the study: The represented genetic and exposure-history diversity was limited by the small number of donors.

The CDR3 consists of 16 residues. In germline, CDR1 is SGHNT, CDR2 YYREEE (reference sequence). V shed 3 bases and J 6 bases; nucleotides not matched to a gene: 9. Material for sequencing was naive CD4+ T cells from PBMCs. Subset in this sample: CD45RA+ positively selected. This clonotype was sampled from a man between 18 and 35 years old in good health. Some clones in this sample may be carry-over from other donors' samples. This chain links TRBV5-4 with TRBJ2-2; the match to TRBD1 covers 9 bases. CDR3 DNA: TGTGCCAGCAGCTCAACAGGGGGCGCGGTCCCCGGGGAGCTGTTTTTT. Residues: CASSSTGGAVPGELFF.